A single sample is the source of the 27 T cell receptor beta chains below, sequenced in a study of blood T cell repertoires in COVID-19 (dated by TCRdb to 2018 to 2021). Library prep was done by the immunoSEQ multiplex PCR assay. TCRdb stores this immuneACCESS table with in-frame sequences only. Part of the clones is absent; in the studies checked, under half of the shortfall reflects unresolved V genes, and no reason is known for the rest. This sample gives about 140,000 clones in total; about 87% of them show up just once. The top ten constitute 44% of the sample. Material: peripheral blood. Receptor source: a human donor in a cohort sampled during active COVID-19.

The DNA for the CDR3 is TGTGCCAGCAGCTTAATCTTCGGGGGAATTATCTCTGGGGCCAACGTCCTGACTTTC. It specifies CASSLIFGGIISGANVLTF. J is TRBJ2-6 and V is TRBV11-3; D perhaps matches TRBD2 (6 bases). Germline V CDR1 and CDR2: SGHNT, YENEEA. CDR3 size: 19 residues. The V gene lost 2 bases and the J gene lost 0 bases, with 17 bases spanning the gap.

There are a few counts of this clone. The chain recombines TRBV9 with TRBJ2-2, with 13 bases that match TRBD2. The CDR3 covers 16 residues. Trimming took 4 bases from V and 2 from J; bases not matched to a gene: 2. From germline, CDR1 is SGDLS and CDR2 YYNGEE. In DNA form, the CDR3 reads TGTGCCAGCAGCCTGGGACTAGCGGGAAACACCGGGGAGCTGTTTTTT. As protein: CASSLGLAGNTGELFF.

This chain connects TRBV12-3 or TRBV12-4 to TRBJ2-5, with no clear D. CDR3 size: 11 residues. The ends were cut back, 6 bases at V and 5 bases at J, with 7 bases in the middle. The CDR3 DNA is TGTGCCAGCAGCCCCGCGGAGACCCAGTACTTC. This gives the protein CASSPAETQYF.

CDR3 in amino acids: CASSFKSGTLNTEAFF. CDR3 DNA: TGTGCCAGCAGCTTCAAATCCGGGACACTGAACACTGAAGCTTTCTTT. This chain joins TRBV5-4 and TRBJ1-1, with D possibly being TRBD1 (6 bases). Germline V lookup: CDR1 SGHNT, CDR2 YYREEE (reference sequence). V lost 2 bases to trimming and J lost 0 bases, with 14 bases between them. CDR3 length: 16 amino acids. Full variable domain (outside the CDR3, taken from reference TRBV5-4 and TRBJ1-1): ETGVTQSPTHLIKTRGQQVTLRCSSQSGHNTVSWYQQALGQGPQFIFQYYREEENGRGNFPPRFSGLQFPNYSSELNVNALELDDSALYLCASSFKSGTLNTEAFFGQGTRLTVV.

This clone appeared a single time. The chain couples TRBV19 to TRBJ1-1; 7 bases map to TRBD1. The CDR3 has 14 amino acids. V trimming: 1 base; J trimming: 4 bases; junction bases outside the gene matches: 3. Germline V CDR1 and CDR2: LNHDA, SQIVND (reference sequence). CDR3 sequence reads: CASSIGQGGTEAFF. CDR3 DNA sequence: TGTGCCAGTAGTATAGGGCAGGGGGGCACTGAAGCTTTCTTT. Variable domain in full (rest from reference TRBV19 and TRBJ1-1): DGGITQSPKYLFRKEGQNVTLSCEQNLNHDAMYWYRQDPGQGLRLIYYSQIVNDFQKGDIAEGYSVSREKKESFPLTVTSAQKNPTAFYLCASSIGQGGTEAFFGQGTRLTVV.

This clone showed up just a few times. This chain connects TRBV10-3 to TRBJ1-2; 10 nucleotides match TRBD1. The length of the CDR3 is 16 residues. Germline V gene data show CDR1 as ENHRY and CDR2 as SYGVKD. The J segment lost 8 bases and the V segment lost 4 bases, leaving 13 bases of the junction unmatched. CDR3 in DNA: TGTGCCATCAGTGCAGAAAAACGACAGGGGGCGGACGGCTACACCTTC. It encodes CAISAEKRQGADGYTF.

The J gene is TRBJ2-3, the V gene TRBV11-3; a possible D gene is TRBD1 (5 bases). The germline V gene encodes CDR1 SGHNT and CDR2 YENEEA. Trimming pared 1 base from V and 6 bases from J, leaving 14 bases between. The CDR3 covers 15 residues. The CDR3 region is CASSLAARGFDTQYF. The CDR3 coding sequence is TGTGCCAGCAGCTTAGCCGCTAGGGGTTTCGATACGCAGTATTTT. The full variable domain, in which reference TRBV11-3 and TRBJ2-3 provide the parts outside the CDR3, is EAGVVQSPRYKIIEKKQPVAFWCNPISGHNTLYWYLQNLGQGPELLIRYENEEAVDDSQLPKDRFSAERLKGVDSTLKIQPAELGDSAVYLCASSLAARGFDTQYFGPGTRLTVL.

The J gene is TRBJ1-1, the V gene TRBV7-2; D gene uncertain. V lost 1 base to trimming and J lost 1 base, with 13 bases between them. The CDR3 is 16 amino acids. Germline V gene data show CDR1 as SGHTA and CDR2 as FQGNSA. CDR3 sequence: CASSLVGFGRNTEAFF. CDR3 DNA: TGTGCCAGCAGCTTAGTGGGTTTCGGGAGGAACACTGAAGCTTTCTTT.

The V gene is TRBV18, the J gene TRBJ1-2; 8 nucleotides match TRBD1. Per germline, CDR1 KGHSH and CDR2 LQKENI. The trim removed 4 bases at V and 3 bases at J, leaving 4 bases unmatched. The CDR3 extends over 14 amino acids. CDR3 sequence (DNA): TGTGCCAGCTCACGGACAGGGTACGACTATGGCTACACCTTC. Protein: CASSRTGYDYGYTF. The entire variable domain, with the rest obtained from reference TRBV18 and TRBJ1-2, is as follows: NAGVMQNPRHLVRRRGQEARLRCSPMKGHSHVYWYRQLPEEGLKFMVYLQKENIIDESGMPKERFSAEFPKEGPSILRIQQVVRGDSAAYFCASSRTGYDYGYTFGSGTRLTVV.

The V call is TRBV11-1, the J call TRBJ2-5; possibly TRBD2 for D (6 bases). The germline gives CDR1 SGHAT, CDR2 FQDESV (reference sequence). This CDR3 is built from 13 residues. V gave up 3 bases and J gave up 5 bases, with 10 bases separating them. For the CDR3, the DNA is TGTGCCAGCAGCTTTGCGGGGACGGAGACCCAGTACTTC. Residues: CASSFAGTETQYF.

This chain links TRBV11-3 with TRBJ2-1, with D perhaps TRBD2 (5 bases). The V gene's germline CDR1 is SGHNT and CDR2 YENEEA. This CDR3 has 15 amino acids. Between the trimmed V and J ends, which lost 0 bases and 3 bases, there was a span of 9 bases. This CDR3 is CASSLDSRVYNEQFF. The CDR3 nucleotides read TGTGCCAGCAGCTTAGATTCGCGGGTCTACAATGAGCAGTTCTTC. Filled out from reference TRBV11-3 and TRBJ2-1, the complete variable domain reads EAGVVQSPRYKIIEKKQPVAFWCNPISGHNTLYWYLQNLGQGPELLIRYENEEAVDDSQLPKDRFSAERLKGVDSTLKIQPAELGDSAVYLCASSLDSRVYNEQFFGPGTRLTVL.

The chain carries TRBV6-5 and TRBJ1-1; perhaps TRBD1 as D (5 bases). CDR3 size: 14 residues. The germline V and J ends were trimmed by 0 bases and 4 bases, with 9 bases remaining between them. Germline V gene lookup returns CDR1 MNHEY and CDR2 SVGAGI. CDR3 region: CASSYSGGTTEAFF. DNA for the CDR3: TGTGCCAGCAGTTACTCGGGGGGTACCACTGAAGCTTTCTTT.

The count of this clone is one. V is TRBV6-5 and J is TRBJ2-7, with TRBD1 matching 7 bases. With V trimmed by 0 bases and J by 2 bases, 4 bases remained unmatched. Per the germline V gene, CDR1 is MNHEY and CDR2 is SVGAGI. This CDR3 comprises 15 residues. CDR3 bases: TGTGCCAGCAGTTACTCGAGGGACAGCCCCTACGAGCAGTACTTC. It specifies CASSYSRDSPYEQYF.

The chain employs TRBV7-2 and TRBJ2-7; TRBD1 aligns across 9 bases. From germline, CDR1 is SGHTA and CDR2 FQGNSA. J lost 2 bases, V lost 5 bases, and 7 bases had no gene match. This CDR3 is 15 amino acids long. The CDR3 DNA is TGTGCCAGCAGCCGGGTGGGACAGGGAACCTACGAGCAGTACTTC. This translates into CASSRVGQGTYEQYF.

The genes are TRBV5-6 and TRBJ2-2; 7 nucleotides align to TRBD1. After removal of 0 bases from V and 5 bases from J, the junction contained 7 bases not matched to a gene. Germline values: CDR1 SGHDT, CDR2 YYEEEE. The CDR3 totals 16 residues. CDR3 residues: CASSLGPGTVTGELFF. The CDR3 DNA reads TGTGCCAGCAGCTTGGGCCCCGGGACAGTTACCGGGGAGCTGTTTTTT.

The gene calls are TRBV19 and TRBJ2-3; the match to TRBD2 covers 11 bases. Germline V gives CDR1 LNHDA, CDR2 SQIVND (reference sequence). The CDR3 spans 15 residues. The junction had 6 bases not matched to a gene; V was cut back by 8 bases and J by 2 bases. The CDR3 DNA sequence: TGTGCCAGTTCTAGACTAGCGGGGACCACAGATACGCAGTATTTT. This encodes CASSRLAGTTDTQYF.

The CDR3 DNA sequence: TGTGCCAGCAGTGAAGCTATGGGGGCGAGGGGCTACACCTTC. This sequence encodes CASSEAMGARGYTF. The chain carries TRBV6-1 and TRBJ1-2; a possible D gene is TRBD1 (6 bases). The V gene lost 0 bases and the J gene lost 8 bases, with 13 bases spanning the gap. The CDR3 totals 14 residues. Germline CDR1 MNHNS, CDR2 SASEGT.

The chain links TRBV7-2 to TRBJ2-7; the match to TRBD2 covers 10 bases. V lost 2 bases, J lost 6 bases, and 1 base stayed unmatched. Germline CDR1 and CDR2: SGHTA and FQGNSA. The CDR3 totals 13 residues. The CDR3 here is CASSLKRGGEQYF. The DNA of the CDR3 is TGTGCCAGCAGCTTAAAGCGGGGGGGCGAGCAGTACTTC.

The chain employs TRBV5-8 and TRBJ1-5, with unresolved D. CDR3 size: 13 residues. Germline values: CDR1 SGHTS, CDR2 YDEGEE. Trimming cost V 6 bases and J 5 bases, with 12 bases left between them. The CDR3 sequence: CASTPRGHQPQHF. The CDR3 DNA follows: TGTGCCAGCACCCCGCGCGGCCATCAGCCCCAGCATTTT.

J is TRBJ2-1 and V is TRBV11-3, with TRBD2 matching 8 bases. CDR1 SGHNT and CDR2 YENEEA come from the germline V gene. The V segment lost 5 bases and the J segment 4 bases; nucleotides outside the gene matches: 7. The length of the CDR3 is 15 residues. CDR3 protein: CASSPSGGRYNEQFF. CDR3 DNA sequence: TGTGCCAGCAGCCCCTCGGGGGGGCGGTACAATGAGCAGTTCTTC.

The chain is built from TRBV7-2 and TRBJ2-3, with 10 bases that match TRBD2. CDR1 and CDR2 (germline): SGHTA, FQGNSA. The CDR3 sequence is 16 residues long. The V gene end was trimmed by 5 bases and the J gene end by 2 bases; junction bases not matched to a gene: 7. The CDR3 is CASSPGLAAYTDTQYF. In DNA, the CDR3 is TGTGCCAGCAGCCCAGGACTAGCGGCCTACACAGATACGCAGTATTTT. Full variable domain (outside the CDR3, taken from reference TRBV7-2 and TRBJ2-3): GAGVSQSPSNKVTEKGKDVELRCDPISGHTALYWYRQSLGQGLEFLIYFQGNSAPDKSGLPSDRFSAERTGGSVSTLTIQRTQQEDSAVYLCASSPGLAAYTDTQYFGPGTRLTVL.

The J gene is TRBJ2-7, the V gene TRBV5-1, with 7 bases matching TRBD1. With 4 bases clipped from V and 3 bases from J, the junction kept 10 bases outside the gene matches. The CDR3 runs to 15 residues. CDR1 and CDR2 (germline): SGHRS, YFSETQ. CDR3 amino acids: CASSLLGQADYEQYF. The CDR3 nucleotides are TGCGCCAGCAGCCTACTCGGACAGGCAGACTACGAGCAGTACTTC.

The chain joins TRBV7-2 to TRBJ2-7, with a possible D match to TRBD2 (5 bases). Trimming pared 5 bases from V and 5 bases from J, leaving 16 bases between. This CDR3 has 14 amino acids. Germline V CDR1 and CDR2: SGHTA, FQGNSA. The CDR3 loop reads CASSPQRISDEQYF. In nucleotides, the CDR3 is TGTGCCAGCAGCCCTCAGCGGATTAGCGACGAGCAGTACTTC.

The J gene is TRBJ2-7, the V gene TRBV4-2, with 8 bases lining up with TRBD1. The trim removed 0 bases at V and 6 bases at J, leaving 7 bases unmatched. The V gene's germline CDR1 is LGHNA and CDR2 YNFKEQ. The CDR3 spans 15 residues. The CDR3 DNA reads TGTGCCAGCAGCCAAGATAGCGACAGGGGTCGCGAGCAGTACTTC. It codes for CASSQDSDRGREQYF.

The chain joins TRBV7-2 to TRBJ2-1; 10 bases line up with TRBD2. Germline-derived CDR1 and CDR2 are SGHTA and FQGNSA. V lost 1 base, J lost 8 bases, and 8 bases stayed unmatched. CDR3 length equals 16 residues. CDR3 in DNA: TGTGCCAGCAGCTTAGGTCCAGCGGGGGGGCCTTATGAGCAGTTCTTC. Translating gives CASSLGPAGGPYEQFF.

CDR3 DNA: TGTGCCAGCAGCTTAGCTAGCGGGAGTCCTGGGGCCAACGTCCTGACTTTC. This gives the protein CASSLASGSPGANVLTF. This sequence joins TRBV7-2 and TRBJ2-6, with TRBD2 identical over 9 bases. CDR3 length: 17 amino acids. Looked up from germline, CDR1 is SGHTA and CDR2 is FQGNSA. The ends lost 0 bases at V and 2 bases at J; junction bases unmatched: 2.

V is TRBV6-5 and J is TRBJ1-2, with D unresolved. Trimming took 6 bases from V and 3 from J, leaving 8 bases between them. This CDR3 is built from 12 residues. Germline V gives CDR1 MNHEY, CDR2 SVGAGI. The CDR3 spells CASREYDYGYTF. The DNA for the CDR3 is TGTGCCAGCAGAGAGTATGACTATGGCTACACCTTC.